The 18 T cell receptor beta chains below come from one sample, sequenced in a study of cytomegalovirus exposure and HLA in healthy donors. Both 60 Vbeta primers and 13 Jbeta primers went into the PCR. Sequencing used immunoSEQ multiplex PCR; TCRdb keeps in-frame clones, though not all of them. The sample lists about 170,000 clones, 60% to 85% seen once, with around 3.1% in the top ten. The sample was PBMCs. Receptor source: a female donor in good health and CMV-seronegative.

The chain links TRBV5-1 to TRBJ2-1, with 11 bases identical to TRBD2. Germline V CDR1 and CDR2: SGHRS, YFSETQ. CDR3 length equals 16 residues. V trimming: 4 bases; J trimming: 5 bases; junction bases outside the gene matches: 8. CDR3: CASSQILAGVNNEQFF. For the CDR3, the DNA is TGCGCCAGCAGCCAGATACTAGCGGGGGTGAACAATGAGCAGTTCTTC.

The rearrangement uses TRBV27 and TRBJ1-4; D remains unclear. Germline CDR1 and CDR2: MNHEY and SMNVEV (reference sequence). V lost 5 bases, J lost 10 bases, and 14 bases lay in between. CDR3 length equals 13 residues. The CDR3 here is CASSLTSVGKLFF. CDR3 DNA sequence: TGTGCCAGCAGTCTAACGAGCGTGGGAAAACTGTTTTTT.

This clone was recorded a few times. This sequence joins TRBV30 and TRBJ2-1; TRBD2 matches at 11 bases. The V gene end was trimmed by 1 base and the J gene end by 9 bases; junction bases not matched to a gene: 5. The length of the CDR3 is 14 residues. CDR1 is GTSNPN and CDR2 is SVGIG in the germline V gene (reference sequence). In nucleotides, the CDR3 is TGTGCCTGGAGTGGGCCTAGCGGGGGGATTGAGCAGTTCTTC. This encodes CAWSGPSGGIEQFF.

The rearrangement joins TRBV28 to TRBJ2-2; 7 bases agree with TRBD1. CDR1 MDHEN and CDR2 SYDVKM come from the germline V gene. V shed 3 bases and J 7 bases; nucleotides not matched to a gene: 8. The CDR3 runs to 15 residues. Here the CDR3 DNA reads TGTGCCAGCAGTTTGACGGGACAGAGGAGCGGGGAGCTGTTTTTT. Amino acid sequence: CASSLTGQRSGELFF.

The chain employs TRBV20-1 and TRBJ2-1; D possibly corresponds to TRBD1 (5 bases). CDR1 is DFQATT and CDR2 is SNEGSKA in the germline V gene (reference sequence). The CDR3 covers 11 residues. Trimming pared 1 base from V and 9 bases from J, leaving 7 bases between. The CDR3 loop is CSARGGGEQFF. CDR3 nucleotides: TGCAGTGCTAGAGGGGGCGGTGAGCAGTTCTTC.

This clone has a handful of counts. V usage is TRBV5-4 and J usage is TRBJ2-5; the match to TRBD1 covers 7 bases. CDR3 length: 13 residues. CDR1 is SGHNT, CDR2 YYREEE, per germline (reference sequence). V trimming: 2 bases; J trimming: 5 bases; junction bases outside the gene matches: 3. The CDR3 sequence is CASSFDRAETQYF. The DNA of the CDR3 is TGTGCCAGCAGCTTCGACAGGGCGGAGACCCAGTACTTC.

This clone was found a few times. This sequence joins TRBV30 and TRBJ1-2; the D is unclear. V lost 4 bases and J lost 6, with 9 bases in between. In germline, CDR1 is GTSNPN, CDR2 SVGIG (reference sequence). The CDR3 runs 11 residues. The DNA for the CDR3 is TGTGCCTGGACTCGAGGAGATGGCTACACCTTC. Amino acids: CAWTRGDGYTF.

The rearrangement uses TRBV5-6 and TRBJ2-7, with TRBD1 identical over 10 bases. From germline, CDR1 is SGHDT and CDR2 YYEEEE. V lost 0 bases and J lost 7; bases outside the gene matches: 7. The CDR3 has 15 residues. CDR3 sequence reads: CASSLVGDRGGEQYF. The CDR3 coding sequence is TGTGCCAGCAGCTTGGTAGGGGACAGGGGAGGGGAGCAGTACTTC.

This chain joins TRBV6-6 and TRBJ2-3, with a tentative D call TRBD1 (5 bases). Germline V gene lookup returns CDR1 MNHNY and CDR2 SVGAGI (reference sequence). Trimming removed 4 bases from V and 2 bases from J, with 10 bases in between. The CDR3 contains 14 residues. CDR3 in amino acids: CASSLRGSTDTQYF. The CDR3 region has the DNA TGTGCCAGCAGTTTAAGGGGCTCCACAGATACGCAGTATTTT.

This clone has only a few counts. The V and J genes are TRBV7-9 and TRBJ1-2; 10 nucleotides agree with TRBD1. V was clipped by 4 bases and J by 2 bases; unmatched bases: 4. Germline CDR1 and CDR2: SEHNR and FQNEAQ (reference sequence). The CDR3 contains 15 residues. The CDR3 DNA is TGTGCCAGCAGCTGGACAGGGGGAGGGAACTATGGCTACACCTTC. Translation: CASSWTGGGNYGYTF.

This rearrangement joins TRBV27 to TRBJ2-5; 12 bases agree with TRBD2. The CDR3 has 16 amino acids. J lost 1 base, V lost 0 bases, and 0 bases had no gene match. Germline CDR1 reads MNHEY; CDR2 reads SMNVEV (reference sequence). CDR3 nucleotide sequence: TGTGCCAGCAGTTTATCGGGACTAGCGGGCCAAGAGACCCAGTACTTC. The encoded protein is CASSLSGLAGQETQYF.

This clone was found a few times. The chain has TRBV6-6 and TRBJ2-7; 7 bases agree with TRBD1. This CDR3 spans 13 amino acids. Germline trimming cut 5 bases from V and 5 bases from J; bases unmatched to any gene: 6. The germline gives CDR1 MNHNY, CDR2 SVGAGI (reference sequence). CDR3 in amino acids: CASSTNRGDEQYF. The CDR3 DNA reads TGTGCCAGCAGTACTAACAGGGGTGACGAGCAGTACTTC.

The V gene is TRBV28, the J gene TRBJ1-1; 8 positions agree with TRBD1. Trimming at V came to 3 bases and at J to 5 bases, leaving 11 bases not matched to a gene. This CDR3 is 16 amino acids long. From germline, CDR1 is MDHEN and CDR2 SYDVKM. The CDR3: CASSFLKTGDGTEAFF. Here the CDR3 DNA reads TGTGCCAGCAGTTTCCTTAAGACAGGGGATGGGACTGAAGCTTTCTTT.

V usage is TRBV19 and J usage is TRBJ2-1; 9 nucleotides line up with TRBD1. The CDR3 spans 16 residues. The junction had 10 bases not matched to a gene; V was cut back by 1 base and J by 9 bases. Germline-derived CDR1 and CDR2 are LNHDA and SQIVND (reference sequence). CDR3 in DNA: TGTGCCAGTAGTATAGTCCCGGGACAGGGAACGGGTGAGCAGTTCTTC. This translates into CASSIVPGQGTGEQFF.

The gene calls are TRBV15 and TRBJ2-4; maybe TRBD1 (6 bases). V lost 1 base and J 0 bases, leaving 16 bases between the germline ends. CDR3 length equals 18 residues. The germline CDR1 and CDR2 sequences are LNHNV and YYDKDF (reference sequence). The CDR3 nucleotides are TGTGCCACCAGCAGAGCAGGGGAGATGGGGCTAGCCAAAAACATTCAGTACTTC. It translates to CATSRAGEMGLAKNIQYF.

J is TRBJ2-3 and V is TRBV27; TRBD1 might be the D (6 bases). The CDR3 runs 12 residues. The germline CDR1 and CDR2 sequences are MNHEY and SMNVEV (reference sequence). The germline V and J ends were trimmed by 6 bases and 5 bases, with 9 bases remaining between them. The CDR3 region has the DNA TGTGCCAGCAGCCTGACAGGAGATACGCAGTATTTT. Translating it yields CASSLTGDTQYF.

This clone was picked up one time. The gene calls are TRBV14 and TRBJ2-1, with 10 positions matching TRBD1. Germline V gives CDR1 SGHDN, CDR2 FVKESK. This CDR3 has 15 residues. The V gene end was trimmed by 8 bases and the J gene end by 4 bases; junction bases not matched to a gene: 8. The CDR3 sequence: CASQSRDRGYNEQFF. The CDR3, as DNA: TGTGCCAGCCAATCCCGGGACAGGGGATACAATGAGCAGTTCTTC.

The V call is TRBV27, the J call TRBJ2-5; 8 bases map to TRBD2. The ends lost 11 bases at V and 5 bases at J; junction bases unmatched: 13. Per germline, CDR1 MNHEY and CDR2 SMNVEV (reference sequence). The CDR3 consists of 14 residues. CDR3 protein: CARHPGTREETQYF. CDR3 nucleotides: TGTGCCCGTCACCCGGGGACTAGAGAGGAGACCCAGTACTTC.